This TCR beta chain was identified during a study of T-cell memory formation after mild COVID-19. The trim removed 6 bases at V and 5 bases at J, leaving 9 bases unmatched. The germline V gene has CDR1 PRHDT and CDR2 FYEKMQ (reference sequence). CDR3 size: 14 residues. TCR alpha and TCR beta cDNA libraries carrying sample barcodes and UMIs came from 5'RACE with constant-segment primers. MiXCR, run by TCRdb on the 5' RACE reads, gives a single entry per CDR3 protein. The sample holds about 50,000 distinct CDR3 sequences, about 7% seen once. This clonotype was seen more than once but under ten times. This TCR came from a man between 18 and 35 years old who had mild COVID-19 (a few samples of this study predate the infection). Cell type and time point are not known. This chain uses TRBV13 with TRBJ2-5, with 7 bases that match TRBD1. Sequenced material: PBMCs or a T cell subset sorted from them (not recorded which). CDR3 sequence (DNA): TGTGCCAGCAGTTGGAGACAGGGCGGCGAGACCCAGTACTTC. Amino acid sequence: CASSWRQGGETQYF.